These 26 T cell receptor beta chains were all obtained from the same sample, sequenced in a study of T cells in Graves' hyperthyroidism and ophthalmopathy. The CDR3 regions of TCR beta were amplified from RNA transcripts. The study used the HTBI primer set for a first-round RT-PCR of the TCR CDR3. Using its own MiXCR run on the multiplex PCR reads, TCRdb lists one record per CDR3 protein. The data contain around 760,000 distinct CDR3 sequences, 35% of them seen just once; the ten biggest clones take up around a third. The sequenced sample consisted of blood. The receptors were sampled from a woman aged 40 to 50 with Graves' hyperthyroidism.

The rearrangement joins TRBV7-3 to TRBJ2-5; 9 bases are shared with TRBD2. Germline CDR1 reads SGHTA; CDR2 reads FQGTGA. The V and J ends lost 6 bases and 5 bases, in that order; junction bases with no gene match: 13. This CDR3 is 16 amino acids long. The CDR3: CASSPPGSGGFETQYF. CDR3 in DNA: TGTGCCAGCAGTCCGCCGGGTAGCGGGGGTTTTGAGACCCAGTACTTC.

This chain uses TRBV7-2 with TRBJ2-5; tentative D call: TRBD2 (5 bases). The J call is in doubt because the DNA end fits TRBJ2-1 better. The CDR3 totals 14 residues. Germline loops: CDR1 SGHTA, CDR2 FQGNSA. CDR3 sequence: CASKLQDFYNEQFF. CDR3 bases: TGTGCCAGCAAGCTGCAGGACTTCTACAATGAGCAGTTCTTC.

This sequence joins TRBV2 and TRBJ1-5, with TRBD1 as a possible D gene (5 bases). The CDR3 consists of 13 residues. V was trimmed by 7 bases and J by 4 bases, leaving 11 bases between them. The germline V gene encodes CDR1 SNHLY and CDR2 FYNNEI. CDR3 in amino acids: CASIRAVNQPQHF. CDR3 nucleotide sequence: TGTGCCAGCATCAGGGCCGTGAATCAGCCCCAGCATTTT.

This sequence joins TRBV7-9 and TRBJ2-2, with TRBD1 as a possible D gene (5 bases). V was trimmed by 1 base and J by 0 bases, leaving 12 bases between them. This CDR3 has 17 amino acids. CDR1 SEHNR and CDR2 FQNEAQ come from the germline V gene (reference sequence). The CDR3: CASSLGPGRANTGELFF. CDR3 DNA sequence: TGTGCCAGCAGCTTAGGACCCGGCAGGGCGAACACCGGGGAGCTGTTTTTT. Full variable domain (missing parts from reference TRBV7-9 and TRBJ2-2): DTGVSQNPRHKITKRGQNVTFRCDPISEHNRLYWYRQTLGQGPEFLTYFQNEAQLEKSRLLSDRFSAERPKGSFSTLEIQRTEQGDSAMYLCASSLGPGRANTGELFFGEGSRLTVL.

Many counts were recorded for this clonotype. The CDR3 here is CATSFDRGLYEQYF. The CDR3 DNA reads TGTGCCACCAGCTTCGACAGGGGGCTATACGAGCAGTACTTC. The V gene is TRBV15, the J gene TRBJ2-7; 10 positions agree with TRBD1. The CDR3 consists of 14 residues. Trimming cost V 5 bases and J 4 bases; bases outside gene matches: 5. Germline CDR1 LNHNV, CDR2 YYDKDF (reference sequence).

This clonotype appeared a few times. This CDR3 reads CASSPNDAPYEQYF. The CDR3 DNA reads as TGTGCCAGCAGCCCAAACGACGCTCCCTACGAGCAGTACTTC. The chain has TRBV11-3 and TRBJ2-7; D is ambiguous. V lost 5 bases and J lost 2, with 13 bases in between. The CDR3 is 14 residues long. CDR1 SGHNT and CDR2 YENEEA come from the germline V gene. Full variable domain (missing parts from reference TRBV11-3 and TRBJ2-7): EAGVVQSPRYKIIEKKQPVAFWCNPISGHNTLYWYLQNLGQGPELLIRYENEEAVDDSQLPKDRFSAERLKGVDSTLKIQPAELGDSAVYLCASSPNDAPYEQYFGPGTRLTVT.

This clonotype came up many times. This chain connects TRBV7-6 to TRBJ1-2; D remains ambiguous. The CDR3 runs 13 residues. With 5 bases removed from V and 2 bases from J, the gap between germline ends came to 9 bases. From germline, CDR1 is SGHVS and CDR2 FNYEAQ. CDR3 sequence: CASSQTANYGYTF. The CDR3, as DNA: TGTGCCAGCAGCCAAACAGCAAACTATGGCTACACCTTC.

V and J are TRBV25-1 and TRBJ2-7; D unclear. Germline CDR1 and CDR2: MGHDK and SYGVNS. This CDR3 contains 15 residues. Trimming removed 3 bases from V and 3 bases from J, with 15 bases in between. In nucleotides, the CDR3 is TGTGCCAGCAGTGATTTAGTAGGGTACTTCTACGAGCAGTACTTC. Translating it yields CASSDLVGYFYEQYF.

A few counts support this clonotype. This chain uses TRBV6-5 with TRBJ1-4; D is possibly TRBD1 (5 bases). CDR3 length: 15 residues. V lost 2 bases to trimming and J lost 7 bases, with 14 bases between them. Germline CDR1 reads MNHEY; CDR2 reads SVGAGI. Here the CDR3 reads CASSYASRDGEKLFF. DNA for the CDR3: TGTGCCAGCAGTTACGCTAGTAGGGACGGTGAAAAACTGTTTTTT.

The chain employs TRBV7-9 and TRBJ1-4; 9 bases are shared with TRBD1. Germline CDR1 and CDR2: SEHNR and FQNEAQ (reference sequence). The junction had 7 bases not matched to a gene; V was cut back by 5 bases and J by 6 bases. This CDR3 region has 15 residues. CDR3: CASSPGQGPHEKLFF. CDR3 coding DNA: TGTGCCAGCAGCCCCGGACAGGGGCCTCATGAAAAACTGTTTTTT.

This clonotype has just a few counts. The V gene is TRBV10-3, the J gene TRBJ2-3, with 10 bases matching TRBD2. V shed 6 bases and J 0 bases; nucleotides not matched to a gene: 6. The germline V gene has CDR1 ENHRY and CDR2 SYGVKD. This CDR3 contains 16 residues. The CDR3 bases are TGTGCCATCAGAGCTAGCGGGAGCTCTAGCACAGATACGCAGTATTTT. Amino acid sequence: CAIRASGSSSTDTQYF.

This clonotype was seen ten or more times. Here the CDR3 reads CASSLSGAGGAVYEQYF. CDR3 bases: TGTGCCAGCAGCTTATCGGGAGCGGGAGGTGCGGTCTACGAGCAGTACTTC. The V call is TRBV7-8, the J call TRBJ2-7, with 9 bases fitting TRBD2. The V and J ends lost 2 bases and 3 bases, in that order; junction bases with no gene match: 11. The CDR3 is made up of 17 amino acids. From germline, CDR1 is SGHVS and CDR2 FQNEAQ.

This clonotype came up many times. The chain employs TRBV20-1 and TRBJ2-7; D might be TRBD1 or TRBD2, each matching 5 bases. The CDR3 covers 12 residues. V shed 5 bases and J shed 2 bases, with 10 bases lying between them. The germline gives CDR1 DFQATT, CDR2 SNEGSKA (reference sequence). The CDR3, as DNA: TGCAGTGCTGGGACGGATACCTACGAGCAGTACTTC. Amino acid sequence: CSAGTDTYEQYF.

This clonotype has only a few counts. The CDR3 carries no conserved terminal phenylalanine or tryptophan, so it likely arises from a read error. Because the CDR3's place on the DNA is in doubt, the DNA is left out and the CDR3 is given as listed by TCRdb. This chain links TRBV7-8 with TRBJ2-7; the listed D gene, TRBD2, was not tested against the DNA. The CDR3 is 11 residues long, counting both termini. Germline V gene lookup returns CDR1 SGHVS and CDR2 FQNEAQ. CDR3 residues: CASRGEGTAKI.

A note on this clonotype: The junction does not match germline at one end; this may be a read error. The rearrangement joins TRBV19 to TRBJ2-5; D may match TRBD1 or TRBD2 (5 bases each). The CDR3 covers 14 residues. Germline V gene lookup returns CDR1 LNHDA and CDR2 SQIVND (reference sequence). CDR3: CASSIGDRDSYPIF. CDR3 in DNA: TGTGCCAGTAGTATTGGGGACCGAGACAGCTACCCTATTTTC.

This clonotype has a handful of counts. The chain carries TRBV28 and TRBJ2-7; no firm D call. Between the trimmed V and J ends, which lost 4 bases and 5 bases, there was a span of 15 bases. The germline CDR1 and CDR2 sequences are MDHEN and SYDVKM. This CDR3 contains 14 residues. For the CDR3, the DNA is TGTGCCAGCAGTTCCAGTAACAATCTAAACGAGCAGTACTTC. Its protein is CASSSSNNLNEQYF. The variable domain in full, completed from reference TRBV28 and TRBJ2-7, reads DVKVTQSSRYLVKRTGEKVFLECVQDMDHENMFWYRQDPGLGLRLIYFSYDVKMKEKGDIPEGYSVSREKKERFSLILESASTNQTSMYLCASSSSNNLNEQYFGPGTRLTVT.

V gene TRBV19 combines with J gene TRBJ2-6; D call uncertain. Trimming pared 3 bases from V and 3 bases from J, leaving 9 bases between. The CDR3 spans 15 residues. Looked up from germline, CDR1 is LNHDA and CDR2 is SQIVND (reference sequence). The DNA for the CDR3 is TGTGCCAGTAGTATGGTAGGGTTTGGGGCCAACGTCCTGACTTTC. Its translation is CASSMVGFGANVLTF.

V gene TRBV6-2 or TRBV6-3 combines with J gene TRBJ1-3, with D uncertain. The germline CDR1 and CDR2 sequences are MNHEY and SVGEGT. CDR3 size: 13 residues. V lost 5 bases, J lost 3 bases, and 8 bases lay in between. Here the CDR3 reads CASSPKNGNTIYF. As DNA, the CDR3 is TGTGCCAGCAGTCCTAAGAATGGAAACACCATATATTTT.

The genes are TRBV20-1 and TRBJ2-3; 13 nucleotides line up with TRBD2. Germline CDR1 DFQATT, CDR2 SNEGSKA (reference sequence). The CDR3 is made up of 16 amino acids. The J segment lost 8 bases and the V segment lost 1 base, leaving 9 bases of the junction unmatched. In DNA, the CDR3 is TGCAGTGCTAGAGTTAGGACTAGCGGGAGTATTGGTACGCAGTATTTT. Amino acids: CSARVRTSGSIGTQYF.

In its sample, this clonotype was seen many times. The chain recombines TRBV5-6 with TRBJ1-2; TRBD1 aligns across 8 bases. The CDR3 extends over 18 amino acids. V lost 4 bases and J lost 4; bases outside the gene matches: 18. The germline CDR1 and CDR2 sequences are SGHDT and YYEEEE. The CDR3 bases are TGTGCCAGCAGCCCCAACAGGGACAGGAGGATATGGAGCTATGGCTACACCTTC. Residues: CASSPNRDRRIWSYGYTF. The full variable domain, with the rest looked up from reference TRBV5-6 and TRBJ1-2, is DAGVTQSPTHLIKTRGQQVTLRCSPKSGHDTVSWYQQALGQGPQFIFQYYEEEERQRGNFPDRFSGHQFPNYSSELNVNALLLGDSALYLCASSPNRDRRIWSYGYTFGSGTRLTVV.

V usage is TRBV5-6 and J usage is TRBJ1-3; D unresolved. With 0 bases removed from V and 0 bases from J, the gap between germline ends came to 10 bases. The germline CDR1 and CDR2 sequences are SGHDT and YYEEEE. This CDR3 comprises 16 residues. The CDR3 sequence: CASSLEGPSSGNTIYF. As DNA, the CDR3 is TGTGCCAGCAGCTTGGAGGGTCCCAGCTCTGGAAACACCATATATTTT. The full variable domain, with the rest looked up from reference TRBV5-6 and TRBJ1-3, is DAGVTQSPTHLIKTRGQQVTLRCSPKSGHDTVSWYQQALGQGPQFIFQYYEEEERQRGNFPDRFSGHQFPNYSSELNVNALLLGDSALYLCASSLEGPSSGNTIYFGEGSWLTVV.

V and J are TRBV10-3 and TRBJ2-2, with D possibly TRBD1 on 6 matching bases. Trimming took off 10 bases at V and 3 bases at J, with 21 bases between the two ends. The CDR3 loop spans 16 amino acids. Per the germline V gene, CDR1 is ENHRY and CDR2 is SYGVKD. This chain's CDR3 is CASGPRGHTYTGELFF. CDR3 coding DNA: TGTGCCAGCGGCCCACGGGGACATACCTACACCGGGGAGCTGTTTTTT.

The CDR3 DNA is TGTGCCACCAGCAGAGGTGCCGCGGGGGAGCTGTTTTTT. It translates to CATSRGAAGELFF. The V call is TRBV15, the J call TRBJ2-2, with D unclear. The germline V and J ends were trimmed by 1 base and 8 bases, with 8 bases remaining between them. This CDR3 is 13 amino acids long. Looked up from germline, CDR1 is LNHNV and CDR2 is YYDKDF (reference sequence).

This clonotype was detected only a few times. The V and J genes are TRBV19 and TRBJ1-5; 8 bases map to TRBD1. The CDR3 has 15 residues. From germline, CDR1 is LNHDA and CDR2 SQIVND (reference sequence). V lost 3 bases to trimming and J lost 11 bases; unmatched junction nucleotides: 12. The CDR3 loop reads CASSMAGTGATAQHF. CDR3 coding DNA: TGTGCCAGTAGTATGGCGGGGACAGGAGCGACGGCCCAGCATTTT.

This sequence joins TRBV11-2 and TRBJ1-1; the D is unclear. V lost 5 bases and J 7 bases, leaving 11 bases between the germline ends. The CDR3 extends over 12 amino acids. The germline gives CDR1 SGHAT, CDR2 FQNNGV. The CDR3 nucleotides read TGTGCCAGCAGCCGGTCGCAAAGTGAAGCTTTCTTT. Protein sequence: CASSRSQSEAFF.

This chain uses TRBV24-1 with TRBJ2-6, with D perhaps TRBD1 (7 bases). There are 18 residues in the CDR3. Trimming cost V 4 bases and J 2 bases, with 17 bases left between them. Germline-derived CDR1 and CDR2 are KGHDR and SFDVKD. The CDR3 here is CATSETGTEGAGANVLTF. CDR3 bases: TGTGCCACCAGTGAGACAGGGACTGAGGGAGCTGGGGCCAACGTCCTGACTTTC.